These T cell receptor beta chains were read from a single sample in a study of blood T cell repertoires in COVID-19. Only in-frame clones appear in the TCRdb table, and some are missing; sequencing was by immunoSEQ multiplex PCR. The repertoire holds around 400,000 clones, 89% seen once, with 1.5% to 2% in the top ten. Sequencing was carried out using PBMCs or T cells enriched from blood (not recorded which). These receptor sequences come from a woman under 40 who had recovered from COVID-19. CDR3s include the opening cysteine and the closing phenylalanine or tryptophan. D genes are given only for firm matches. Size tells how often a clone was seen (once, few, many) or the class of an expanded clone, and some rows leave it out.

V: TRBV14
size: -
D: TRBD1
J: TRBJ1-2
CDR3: CASSQGQGGLNGYTF
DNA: TGTGCCAGCAGCCAAGGACAGGGGGGTCTGAATGGCTACACCTTC

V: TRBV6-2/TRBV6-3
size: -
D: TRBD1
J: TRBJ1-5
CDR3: CASSYSTGPAPQHF
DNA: TGTGCCAGCAGTTACTCGACAGGGCCGGCGCCCCAGCATTTT

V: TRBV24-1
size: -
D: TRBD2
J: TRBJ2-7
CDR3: CATSTLLADSYEQYF
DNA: TGTGCCACCAGTACCCTCCTAGCGGACTCCTACGAGCAGTACTTC

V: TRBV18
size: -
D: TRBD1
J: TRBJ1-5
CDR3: CASSLDRVNQPQHF
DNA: TGTGCCAGCTCCTTAGACAGGGTTAATCAGCCCCAGCATTTT

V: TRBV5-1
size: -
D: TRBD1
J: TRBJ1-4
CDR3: CASSTGQGGEKLFF
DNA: TGCGCCAGCAGCACTGGACAGGGGGGTGAAAAACTGTTTTTT

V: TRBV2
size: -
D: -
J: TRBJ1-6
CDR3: CASRGRESLHF
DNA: TGTGCCAGCAGGGGCAGGGAATCCCTCCACTTT

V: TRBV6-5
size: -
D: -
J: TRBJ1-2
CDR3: CASTTGVAGRGYTF
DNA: TGTGCCAGCACCACGGGTGTGGCAGGGCGAGGCTACACCTTC

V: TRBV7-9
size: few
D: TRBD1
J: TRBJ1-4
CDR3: CASSRDSLNEKLFF
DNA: TGTGCCAGCAGCCGGGACAGTTTAAATGAAAAACTGTTTTTT

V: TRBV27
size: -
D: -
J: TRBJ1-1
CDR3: CASSATVNTEAFF
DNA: TGTGCCAGCAGTGCGACAGTGAACACTGAAGCTTTCTTT

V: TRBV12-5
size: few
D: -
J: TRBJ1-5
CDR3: CASGLTGNQPQHF
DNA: TGTGCTAGTGGTTTGACAGGGAATCAGCCCCAGCATTTT

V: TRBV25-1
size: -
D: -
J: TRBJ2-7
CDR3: CASSVSPHEQYF
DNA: TGTGCCAGCAGTGTTAGTCCCCACGAGCAGTACTTC

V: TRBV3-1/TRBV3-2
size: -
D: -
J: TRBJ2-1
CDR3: CASSQRNEQFF
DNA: TGTGCCAGCAGCCAACGGAATGAGCAGTTCTTC

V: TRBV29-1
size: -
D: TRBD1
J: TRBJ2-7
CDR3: CSVANTGTGRYEQYF
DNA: TGCAGCGTGGCTAATACCGGGACAGGGAGGTACGAGCAGTACTTC

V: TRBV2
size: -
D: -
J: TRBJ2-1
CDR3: CASSEVGTRYNEQFF
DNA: TGTGCCAGCAGTGAAGTGGGGACTCGCTACAATGAGCAGTTCTTC

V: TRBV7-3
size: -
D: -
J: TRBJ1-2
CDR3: CASSLKLAAVNYGYTF
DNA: TGTGCCAGCAGCTTAAAGCTAGCGGCGGTGAACTATGGCTACACCTTC

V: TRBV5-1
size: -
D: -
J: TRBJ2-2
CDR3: CASSLGPGVTGELFF
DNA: TGCGCCAGCAGCTTGGGGCCAGGGGTCACCGGGGAGCTGTTTTTT

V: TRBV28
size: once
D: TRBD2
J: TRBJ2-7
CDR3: CASNLPSPSGRFYEQYF
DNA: TGTGCCAGCAACTTACCTTCTCCTAGCGGGAGGTTTTACGAGCAGTACTTC

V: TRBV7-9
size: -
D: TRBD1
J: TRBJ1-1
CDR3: CASRETGANTEAFF
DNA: TGTGCCAGCAGGGAGACAGGGGCGAACACTGAAGCTTTCTTT

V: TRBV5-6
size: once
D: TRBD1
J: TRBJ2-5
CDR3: CASSFRQGIETQYF
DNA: TGTGCCAGCAGCTTCAGACAGGGAATAGAGACCCAGTACTTC

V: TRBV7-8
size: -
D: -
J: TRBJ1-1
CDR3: CASSLDDGDTEAFF
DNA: TGTGCCAGCAGCTTAGATGACGGAGACACTGAAGCTTTCTTT

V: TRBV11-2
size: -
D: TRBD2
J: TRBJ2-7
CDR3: CASSQRLATPYEQYF
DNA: TGTGCCAGCAGCCAACGACTAGCCACCCCCTACGAGCAGTACTTC

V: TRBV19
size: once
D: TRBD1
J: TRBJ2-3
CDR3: CASRDRGHRSTDTQYF
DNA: TGTGCCAGCCGGGACAGGGGGCACAGGAGCACAGATACGCAGTATTTT

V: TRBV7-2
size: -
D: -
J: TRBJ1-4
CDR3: CASSSTPTNEKLFF
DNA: TGTGCCAGCAGCTCTACGCCAACTAATGAAAAACTGTTTTTT

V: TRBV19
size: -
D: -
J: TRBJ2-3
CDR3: CASSISPGLEAATQYF
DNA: TGTGCCAGTAGTATATCGCCCGGACTTGAGGCTGCTACGCAGTATTTT

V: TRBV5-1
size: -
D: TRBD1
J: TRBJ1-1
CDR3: CASSLETGTGRFRNTEAFF
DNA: TGCGCCAGCAGCCTCGAAACCGGGACAGGGAGGTTTAGGAACACTGAAGCTTTCTTT

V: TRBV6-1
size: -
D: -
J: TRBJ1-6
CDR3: CASSDIQAINSPLHF
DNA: TGTGCCAGCAGTGACATACAGGCAATTAATTCACCCCTCCACTTT

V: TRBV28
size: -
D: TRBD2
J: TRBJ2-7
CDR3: CASSHTSGSFYEQYF
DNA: TGTGCCAGCAGTCATACTAGCGGCAGTTTCTACGAGCAGTACTTC

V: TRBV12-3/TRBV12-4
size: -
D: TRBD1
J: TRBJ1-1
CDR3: CASSTGGNTEAFF
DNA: TGTGCCAGCAGTACAGGGGGGAACACTGAAGCTTTCTTT

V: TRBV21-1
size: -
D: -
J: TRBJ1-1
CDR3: CASSKEGRRGCFENTEAFF
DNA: TGTGCCAGCAGCAAAGAGGGCCGGCGGGGGTGTTTTGAGAACACTGAAGCTTTCTTT

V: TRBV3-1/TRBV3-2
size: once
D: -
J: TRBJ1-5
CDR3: CASSLQASNQPQHF
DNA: TGTGCCAGCAGCCTACAGGCTAGCAATCAGCCCCAGCATTTT

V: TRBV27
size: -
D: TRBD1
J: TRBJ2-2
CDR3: CASSFISGGRNTGELFF
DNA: TGTGCCAGCAGTTTCATTTCAGGGGGCCGGAACACCGGGGAGCTGTTTTTT

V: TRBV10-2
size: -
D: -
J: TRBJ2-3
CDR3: CASRSAFSNPVTDTQYF
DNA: TGCGCCAGCAGAAGTGCTTTCTCGAATCCAGTGACAGATACGCAGTATTTT

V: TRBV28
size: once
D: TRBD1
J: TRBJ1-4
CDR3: CASSLVGTAGLTNEKLFF
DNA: TGTGCCAGCAGTTTAGTAGGGACAGCCGGACTTACTAATGAAAAACTGTTTTTT

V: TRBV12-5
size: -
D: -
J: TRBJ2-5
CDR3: CASGGAGSQETQYF
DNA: TGTGCTAGTGGCGGGGCGGGGTCCCAAGAGACCCAGTACTTC

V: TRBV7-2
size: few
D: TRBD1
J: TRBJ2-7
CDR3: CASSLDRGEQYF
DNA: TGTGCCAGCAGTCTCGACAGGGGCGAGCAGTACTTC

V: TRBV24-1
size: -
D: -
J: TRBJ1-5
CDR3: CATSGAGNQPQHF
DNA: TGTGCCACCAGTGGGGCCGGCAATCAGCCCCAGCATTTT

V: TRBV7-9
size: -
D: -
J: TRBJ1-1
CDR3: CASSLTDSSEAFF
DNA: TGTGCCAGCAGCTTAACAGACAGCTCTGAAGCTTTCTTT

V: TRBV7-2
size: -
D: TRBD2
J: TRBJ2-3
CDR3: CASRRGAGSTDTQYF
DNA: TGTGCCAGCAGGCGGGGGGCAGGGTCGACAGATACGCAGTATTTT

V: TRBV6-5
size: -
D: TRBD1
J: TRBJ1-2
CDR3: CASSPGTGFGYTF
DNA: TGTGCCAGCAGTCCCGGGACAGGGTTTGGCTACACCTTC

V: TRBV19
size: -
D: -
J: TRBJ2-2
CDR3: CASQGQFTGELFF
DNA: TGTGCCAGTCAAGGACAATTCACCGGGGAGCTGTTTTTT

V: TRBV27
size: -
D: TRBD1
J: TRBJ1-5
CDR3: CASSPTGATNQPQHF
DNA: TGTGCCAGCAGTCCGACAGGGGCGACCAATCAGCCCCAGCATTTT

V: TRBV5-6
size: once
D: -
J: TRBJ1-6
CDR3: CASSLEGVNSPLHF
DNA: TGTGCCAGCAGCTTGGAGGGGGTTAATTCACCCCTCCACTTT

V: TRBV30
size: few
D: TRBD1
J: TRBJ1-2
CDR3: CAWSVEQGNYGYTF
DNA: TGTGCCTGGAGTGTAGAACAGGGGAACTATGGCTACACCTTC

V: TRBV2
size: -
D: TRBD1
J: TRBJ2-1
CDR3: CASSDAGQGARNEQFF
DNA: TGTGCCAGCAGTGACGCCGGACAGGGGGCACGAAATGAGCAGTTCTTC

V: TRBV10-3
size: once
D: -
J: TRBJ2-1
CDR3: CAISDLSHEQFF
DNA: TGTGCCATCAGTGATCTGAGTCATGAGCAGTTCTTC

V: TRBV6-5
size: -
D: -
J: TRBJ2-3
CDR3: CASSSRTVTDTQYF
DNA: TGTGCCAGCAGTTCCCGGACAGTCACAGATACGCAGTATTTT

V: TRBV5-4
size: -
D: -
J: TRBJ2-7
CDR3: CASSVTGLVSYEQYF
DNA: TGTGCCAGCAGCGTAACAGGGTTGGTATCCTACGAGCAGTACTTC

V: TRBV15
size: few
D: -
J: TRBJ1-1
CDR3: CATSRDYRAFF
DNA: TGTGCCACCAGCAGAGATTACAGAGCTTTCTTT

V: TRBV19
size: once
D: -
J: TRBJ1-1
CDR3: CASSADTGARGEAFF
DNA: TGTGCCAGTAGTGCAGATACCGGGGCCAGGGGTGAAGCTTTCTTT

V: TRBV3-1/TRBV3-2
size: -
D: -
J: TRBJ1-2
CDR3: CASSQTSDAGYTF
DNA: TGTGCCAGCAGCCAAACCAGCGATGCAGGCTACACCTTC

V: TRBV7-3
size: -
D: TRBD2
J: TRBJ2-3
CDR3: CASSFGGGADTQYF
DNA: TGTGCCAGCAGCTTTGGCGGGGGGGCAGATACGCAGTATTTT

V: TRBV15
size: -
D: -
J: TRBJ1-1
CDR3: CATSREVENTEAFF
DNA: TGTGCCACCAGCAGAGAGGTAGAGAACACTGAAGCTTTCTTT

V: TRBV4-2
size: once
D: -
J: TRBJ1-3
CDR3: CASSQDGGMNTIYF
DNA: TGTGCCAGCAGCCAAGATGGAGGAATGAACACCATATATTTT

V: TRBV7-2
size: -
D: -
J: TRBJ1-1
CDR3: CASSLVMNTEAFF
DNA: TGTGCCAGCAGCCTAGTCATGAACACTGAAGCTTTCTTT

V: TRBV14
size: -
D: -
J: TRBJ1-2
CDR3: CASSQVTGQLYGYTF
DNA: TGTGCCAGCAGCCAAGTCACCGGACAGCTCTATGGCTACACCTTC

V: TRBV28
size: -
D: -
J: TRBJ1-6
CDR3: CASSLSRVGSPLHF
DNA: TGTGCCAGCAGTTTAAGCAGGGTTGGTTCACCCCTCCACTTT